This T cell receptor (beta chain) was retrieved from a study of blood T cell repertoires in COVID-19. Study information: In each case, the material was cDNA or gDNA derived from T cells, B-cell-depleted T cells, or PBMCs.

The table came from immunoSEQ multiplex PCR; TCRdb's copy has only in-frame clones and leaves some out. In the table there are 70,000 or so clones, 65% to 90% of which are singletons. The TCR sequence derives from a woman aged 60-70 years with acute or convalescent COVID-19. Sample: peripheral blood.

The CDR3 coding sequence is TGTGCCAGCAGTTCACGGCAGGGGGCAGATAATTCACCCCTCCACTTT. It is translated as CASSSRQGADNSPLHF. J is TRBJ1-6 and V is TRBV5-6; TRBD1 matches at 8 bases. Germline assignment: CDR1 SGHDT and CDR2 YYEEEE. Trimming at V came to 5 bases and at J to 5 bases, leaving 9 bases not matched to a gene. The CDR3 is 16 amino acids.